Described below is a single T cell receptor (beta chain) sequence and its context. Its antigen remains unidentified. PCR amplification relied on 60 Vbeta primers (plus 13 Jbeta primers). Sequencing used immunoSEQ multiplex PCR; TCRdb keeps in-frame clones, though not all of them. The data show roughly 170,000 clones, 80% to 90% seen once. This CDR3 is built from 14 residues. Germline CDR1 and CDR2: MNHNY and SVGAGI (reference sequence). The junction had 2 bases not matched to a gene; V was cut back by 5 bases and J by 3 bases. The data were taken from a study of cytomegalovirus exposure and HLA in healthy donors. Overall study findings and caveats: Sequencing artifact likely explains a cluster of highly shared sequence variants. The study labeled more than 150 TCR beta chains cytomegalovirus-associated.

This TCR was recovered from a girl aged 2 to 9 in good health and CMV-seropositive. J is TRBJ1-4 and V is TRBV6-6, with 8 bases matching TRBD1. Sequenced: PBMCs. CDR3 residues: CASSQQGANEKLFF. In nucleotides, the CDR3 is TGTGCCAGCAGTCAACAGGGGGCTAATGAAAAACTGTTTTTT.